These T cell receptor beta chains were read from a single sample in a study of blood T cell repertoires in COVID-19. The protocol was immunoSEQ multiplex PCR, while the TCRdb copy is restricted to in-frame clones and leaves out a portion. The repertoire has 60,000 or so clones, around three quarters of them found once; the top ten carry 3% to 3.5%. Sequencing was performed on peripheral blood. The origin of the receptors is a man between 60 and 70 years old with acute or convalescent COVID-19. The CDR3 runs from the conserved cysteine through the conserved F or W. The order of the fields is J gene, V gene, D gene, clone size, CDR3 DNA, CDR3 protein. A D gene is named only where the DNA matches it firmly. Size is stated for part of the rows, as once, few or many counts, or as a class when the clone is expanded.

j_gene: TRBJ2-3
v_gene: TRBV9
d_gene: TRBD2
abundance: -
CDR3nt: TGTGCCAGCAGCGTAGCGGGGGGGCCGACAGATACGCAGTATTTT
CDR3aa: CASSVAGGPTDTQYF

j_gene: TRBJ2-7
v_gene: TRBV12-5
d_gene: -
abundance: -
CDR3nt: TGTGCTAGTGGTTTGGTAGCGGGGACACTCTACGAGCAGTACTTC
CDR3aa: CASGLVAGTLYEQYF

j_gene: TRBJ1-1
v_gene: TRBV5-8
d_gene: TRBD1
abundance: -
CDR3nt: TGTGCCAGCAGCGTGGAACAGGGGGCCCGGGAAGCTTTCTTT
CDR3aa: CASSVEQGAREAFF

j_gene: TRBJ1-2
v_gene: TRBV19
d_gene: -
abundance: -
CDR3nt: TGTGCCAGTAGGTCCGAGGCCCTAAACTATGGCTACACCTTC
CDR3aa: CASRSEALNYGYTF

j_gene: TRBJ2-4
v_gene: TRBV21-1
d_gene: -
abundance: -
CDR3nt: TGTGCCAGCAGCACCTTTAATTCGGGACGGGGAGGAAGCTTC
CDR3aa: CASSTFNSGRGGSF

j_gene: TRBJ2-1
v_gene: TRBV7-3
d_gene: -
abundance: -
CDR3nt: TGTGCCAGCAGCTTACAGGGTTACAACTACAATGAGCAGTTCTTC
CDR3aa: CASSLQGYNYNEQFF

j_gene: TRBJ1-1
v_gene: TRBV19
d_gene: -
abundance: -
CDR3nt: TGTGCCAGTAGCCCCGGGGACACTGAAGCTTTCTTT
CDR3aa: CASSPGDTEAFF

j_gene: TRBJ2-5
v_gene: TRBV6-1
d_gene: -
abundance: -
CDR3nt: TGTGCCAGCAGTGAAGCGCTCGGGGTCCAAGAGACCCAGTACTTC
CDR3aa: CASSEALGVQETQYF

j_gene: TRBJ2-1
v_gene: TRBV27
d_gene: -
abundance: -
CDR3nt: TGTGCCAGCAGTGCCTGGATTTGGGGGCCACAGTTCTTC
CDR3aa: CASSAWIWGPQFF

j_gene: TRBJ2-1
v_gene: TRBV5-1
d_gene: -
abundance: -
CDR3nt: TGCGCCAGCCGCCGGGGGACAGCGAACGACAATGAGCAGTTCTTC
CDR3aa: CASRRGTANDNEQFF

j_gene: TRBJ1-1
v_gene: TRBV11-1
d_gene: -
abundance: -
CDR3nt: TGTGCCAGCAGCCCGACAAGTCTGGTTGAAGCTTTCTTT
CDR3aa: CASSPTSLVEAFF

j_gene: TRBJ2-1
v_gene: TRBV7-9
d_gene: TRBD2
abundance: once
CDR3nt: TGTGCCAGCAGCTTACCGATCGGGGGGTCCGAGCAGTTCTTC
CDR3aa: CASSLPIGGSEQFF

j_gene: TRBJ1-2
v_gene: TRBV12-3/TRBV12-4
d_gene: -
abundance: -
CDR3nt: TGTGCCAGCAGTTTAAGTGAGGGTGGTGGCTACACCTTC
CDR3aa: CASSLSEGGGYTF

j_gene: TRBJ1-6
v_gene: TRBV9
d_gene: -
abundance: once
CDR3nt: TGTGCCAGCAGCGGTACGACTAATAATTCACCCCTCCACTTT
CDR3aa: CASSGTTNNSPLHF

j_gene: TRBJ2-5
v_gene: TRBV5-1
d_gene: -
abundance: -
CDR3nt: TGCGCCAGCAGCTTGGGCACGGGGGGCAGACAAGAGACCCAGTACTTC
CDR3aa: CASSLGTGGRQETQYF

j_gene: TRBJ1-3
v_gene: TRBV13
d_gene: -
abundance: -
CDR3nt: TGTGCCAGCAGCTTACTGGGGGCGCGGGGAAACACCATATATTTT
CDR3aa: CASSLLGARGNTIYF

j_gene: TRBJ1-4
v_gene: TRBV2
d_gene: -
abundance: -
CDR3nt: TGTGCCAGCAACACCGCCGGAGCTAATGAAAAACTGTTTTTT
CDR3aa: CASNTAGANEKLFF

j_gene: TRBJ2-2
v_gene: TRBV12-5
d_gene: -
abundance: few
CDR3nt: TGTGCTAGTGGTTTGTATCCCACCGGGGAGCTGTTTTTT
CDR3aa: CASGLYPTGELFF

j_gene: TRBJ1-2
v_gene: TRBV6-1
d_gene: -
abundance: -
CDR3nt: TGTGCCAGCAGTGAACATAGCTATGGCTACACCTTC
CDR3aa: CASSEHSYGYTF

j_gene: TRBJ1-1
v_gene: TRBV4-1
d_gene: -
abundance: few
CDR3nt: TGCGCCAGCAGCCAAGATACCCTTAGGGGGAAAAGGGCGAACACTGAAGCTTTCTTT
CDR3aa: CASSQDTLRGKRANTEAFF

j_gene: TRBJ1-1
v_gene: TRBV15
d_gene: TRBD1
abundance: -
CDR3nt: TGTGCCACCAGTTTACGGACAGGGTCGGACACTGAAGCTTTCTTT
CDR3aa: CATSLRTGSDTEAFF

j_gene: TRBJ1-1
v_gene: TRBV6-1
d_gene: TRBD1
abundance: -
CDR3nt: TGTGCCAGCAGTGAAGACCAGGGGGTAACTTTCTTT
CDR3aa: CASSEDQGVTFF

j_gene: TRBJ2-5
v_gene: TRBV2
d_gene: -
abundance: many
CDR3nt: TGTGCCAGCAGTGAAGCGGAGGAGACCCAGTACTTC
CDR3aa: CASSEAEETQYF

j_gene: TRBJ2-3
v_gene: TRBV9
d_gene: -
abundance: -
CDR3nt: TGTGCCAGCAGCGTAGTATGGACAGACCGGGATACGCAGTATTTT
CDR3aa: CASSVVWTDRDTQYF

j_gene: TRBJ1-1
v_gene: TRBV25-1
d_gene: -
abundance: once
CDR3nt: TGTGCCAGCAGTGAATTTAGTGGTTTCGGCACTGAAGCTTTCTTT
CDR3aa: CASSEFSGFGTEAFF

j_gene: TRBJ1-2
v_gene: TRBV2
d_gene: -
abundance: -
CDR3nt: TGTGCCAGCAGACGGTCCGGCTACACCTTC
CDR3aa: CASRRSGYTF

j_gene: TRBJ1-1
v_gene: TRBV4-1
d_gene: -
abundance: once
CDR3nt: TGCGCCAGCAGCGCGAGGTTGGCCCCGAACACTGAAGCTTTCTTT
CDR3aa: CASSARLAPNTEAFF

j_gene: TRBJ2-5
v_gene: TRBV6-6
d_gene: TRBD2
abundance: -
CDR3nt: TGTGCCAGCAGTTCGTCGGGGGGCCAAGAGACCCAGTACTTC
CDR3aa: CASSSSGGQETQYF

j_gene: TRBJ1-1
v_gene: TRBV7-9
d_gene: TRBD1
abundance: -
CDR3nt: TGTGCCAGCAGCCCGCGGGACAGGGGAGGAACTGAAGCTTTCTTT
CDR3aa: CASSPRDRGGTEAFF

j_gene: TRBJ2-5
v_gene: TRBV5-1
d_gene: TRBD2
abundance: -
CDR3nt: TGCGCCAGCAGCGAAATGGGGGGGGAGACCCAGTACTTC
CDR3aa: CASSEMGGETQYF

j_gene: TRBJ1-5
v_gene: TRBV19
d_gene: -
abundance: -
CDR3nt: TGTGCCATCTCACCGGGGGGCAATCAGCCCCAGCATTTT
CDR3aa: CAISPGGNQPQHF

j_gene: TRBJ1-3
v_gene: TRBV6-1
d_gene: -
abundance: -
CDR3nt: TGTGCCAGCAGTGAAGTGCAGGTGTCGATCGGTGGTAACACCATATATTTT
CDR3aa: CASSEVQVSIGGNTIYF

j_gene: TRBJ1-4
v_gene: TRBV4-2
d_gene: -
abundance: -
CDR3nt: TGTGCCAGCAGCCAAGAGGCGGGGCTTAATGAAAAACTGTTTTTT
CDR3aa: CASSQEAGLNEKLFF

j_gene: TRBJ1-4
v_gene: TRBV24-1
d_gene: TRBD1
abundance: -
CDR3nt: TGTGCCACCAGTGATCCGGGACAGGGTGGTGAAAAACTGTTTTTT
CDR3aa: CATSDPGQGGEKLFF

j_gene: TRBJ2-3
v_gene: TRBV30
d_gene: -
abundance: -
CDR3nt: TGTGCCTGGGCCACGAGGTCCGGGGGTACGCAGTATTTT
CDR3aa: CAWATRSGGTQYF

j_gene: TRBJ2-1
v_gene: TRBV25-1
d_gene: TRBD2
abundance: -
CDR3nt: TGTGCCAGCGCGGCGCTAGCGGGGAGGGGGTCCTACAATGAGCAGTTCTTC
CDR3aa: CASAALAGRGSYNEQFF

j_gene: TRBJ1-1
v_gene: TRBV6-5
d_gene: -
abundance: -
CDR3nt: TGTGCCAGCCGATGGAGCACTGAAGCTTTCTTT
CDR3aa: CASRWSTEAFF

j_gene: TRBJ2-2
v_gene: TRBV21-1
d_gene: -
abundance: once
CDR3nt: TGTGCCAGCAGATTATTGGGGGCGCACCCCCTCACCGGGGAGCTGTTTTTT
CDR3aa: CASRLLGAHPLTGELFF

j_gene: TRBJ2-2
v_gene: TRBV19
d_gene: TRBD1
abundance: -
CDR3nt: TGTGCCAGTAGTATGGGACAGCCGAACACCGGGGAGCTGTTTTTT
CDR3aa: CASSMGQPNTGELFF

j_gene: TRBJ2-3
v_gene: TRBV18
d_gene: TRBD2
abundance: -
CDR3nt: TGTGCCAGCTCACCACCGAGCGGGGGGGGCACAGATACGCAGTATTTT
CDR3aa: CASSPPSGGGTDTQYF

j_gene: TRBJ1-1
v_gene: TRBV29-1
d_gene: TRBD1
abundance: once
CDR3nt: TGCAGCGGGGGACAGGGAAACACTGAAGCTTTCTTT
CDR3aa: CSGGQGNTEAFF

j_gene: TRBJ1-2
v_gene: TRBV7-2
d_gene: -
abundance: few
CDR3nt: TGTGCCAGCAGCTTAGCGCAGGGCCGTGGCTACACCTTC
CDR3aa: CASSLAQGRGYTF